This TCR beta chain stems from a study of T cell repertoires in cytomegalovirus infection. The CDR3 covers 15 residues. CDR1 is SQVTM and CDR2 is ANQGSEA in the germline V gene. MiXCR, applied by TCRdb to the reads, yields one record per CDR3 protein. In the table there are 85,000 to 130,000 distinct CDR3 sequences, more than 20% of which are singletons. This clonotype has a count of ten or more. The junction differs from germline at one of its ends, possibly a read error. The sample taken for sequencing was CD8+ T cells from PBMCs. The receptor was isolated from a human donor in good health (CMV status not recorded). Some clones in this sample may be carry-over from other donors' samples. The gene calls are TRBV29-1 and TRBJ2-4; D possibly corresponds to TRBD2 (6 bases). CDR3 protein: CSVEGTEGNLNIQYF. The CDR3 DNA reads TGCAGCGTGGAAGGGACTGAAGGGAATTTGAACATTCAGTACTTC.